This T cell receptor (beta chain) originates from a study of CD8 T cells in ankylosing spondylitis. Study-level results: CD8+ by phenotype, disease-linked clones were relatively rare in peripheral blood. Researchers reportedly found disease-linked clones significantly enriched in matched ankylosing spondylitis synovial fluid. Certain motif variants had earlier been reported in reactive arthritis synovial fluid and blood. A motif of 8 or 9 highly homologous TCR beta variants was seen as apparently characteristic of ankylosing spondylitis blood.

5'-RACE, quantitative and with molecular barcodes, yielded the TCR beta libraries. TCRdb processed the 5' RACE reads anew with MiXCR; each CDR3 protein has one entry. Here the sample spans about 210,000 distinct CDR3 sequences, more than 5.5% being singletons. CDR1 and CDR2 (germline): ENHRY, SYGVKD. The CDR3 is 15 residues long. V lost 3 bases and J lost 4, with 14 bases in between. This clonotype was detected ten times or more. Its antigen is still unknown. This TCR derives from a male donor with ankylosing spondylitis. Sequencing was carried out using blood, either unsorted or a sorted T cell fraction (not recorded which). This chain uses TRBV10-3 with TRBJ2-3; D is possibly TRBD1 (6 bases). The chain's CDR3 is CAISDHREAADTQYF. The CDR3 DNA follows: TGTGCCATCAGTGACCACAGGGAAGCTGCAGATACGCAGTATTTT.